The entry below describes one TCR beta chain. What antigen it recognizes has not been identified. Base qualities are not recorded, but no much larger clone differs from it by a single base. This entry belongs to a study of T cell responses to AZD1222 COVID-19 vaccine (dated by TCRdb to about 2021). For the wider study: AZD1222 recipients whose second dose came at about 4 weeks and those whose second dose came at about 12 weeks were combined into one group, since spike-specific TCR depth and breadth did not differ between the two schedules. A total of 230 to 250 trial participants underwent TCR sequencing, of whom 200 to 220 had received two doses of AZD1222 and approximately 25 had received two doses of the MenACWY control vaccine. Trial participants were enrolled by age into subgroups of 18-55, 56-69 and 70-plus years, and about 150, 27 and 61 TCR-sequenced participants, respectively, were included in these subgroups.

Overall study outcomes, separate from this receptor: In the small 56-69-year group, the increase in depth fell short of significance, most likely because of low power. After two AZD1222 doses, both the breadth and the depth of spike-specific TCRs were significantly higher than at day 0 and than in MenACWY recipients. Epitopes outside the regions mutated in the B.1.351 and B.1.1.7 variants were reportedly recognized by nearly half of the unique spike-specific TCRs. Vaccine-associated CD4 TCRs spanned the whole spike protein, with dominant responses in regions 160-218 and 743-854. Conclusions about previously exposed vaccinees are limited, since just five to seven AZD1222 recipients were seropositive for SARS-CoV-2 at baseline. Because no day 14 peak-response samples were available, the repertoires could be characterized only after the peak T cell response. Most participants were white British and females outnumbered males, and the authors suggested that clonal diversity may have been underestimated.

The CDR3 goes from the cysteine to the phenylalanine over 19 residues. The entry retains the CDR3 DNA only, 57 bases that are in frame from base 1. CDR1 is given as SGHAT and CDR2 as FQNNGV, both from the germline V gene. Compared with germline, V lacks 0 bases and J lacks 9 bases; bases without a gene match: 14. In the paper's terms, the time point label means: baseline before first vaccination. Vaccinee samples came from UK trials COV001 and COV002, including a single-blind randomized controlled phase 2/3 trial of AZD1222 (ChAdOx1 nCoV-19) in healthy adults. For TCRbeta chain sequencing, PBMC samples from trial participants were taken at day 0 and at day 28 after the second dose. The CDR3 regions of human TCRbeta chains were analyzed by immunosequencing. The authors' analysis ran thus. Repertoire TCRs were checked for matches against a reference library of SARS-CoV-2-specific TCRs that had been generated using the MIRA antigen-specificity platform. Breadth meant the fraction of unique TCRs that were SARS-CoV-2-associated, whereas depth meant the fraction of total T cells that were SARS-CoV-2-associated. Using the MIRA data, every spike-specific TCR was mapped to the spike region that the TCR reacted to and assigned to either a CD4 or a CD8 class. Log10-transformed breadth and depth values were compared by one-way ANOVA with Sidak's multiple comparisons tests. TCRdb re-hosts the immuneACCESS table, in-frame sequences only. Its copies lack some clones; in the studies checked, an unresolved V gene accounts for under half of them, and the cause for the rest is not known. That table supplies the V and J calls and clone size; D and trimming were determined from the DNA. Within this sample are 150,000 to 200,000 clones, with approximately 91% of them counted one time only. Jointly, the top ten make up over 0.85% of the sample.

This clonotype originated in an adult in good health. The chain couples TRBV11-2 to TRBJ2-1, with TRBD2 matching 13 junction bases. Here the sequenced sample was peripheral blood, taken on day 0 of AZD1222 vaccination. The CDR3 here reads CASSLESHGLAGALVEQFF. In nucleotides, the sequence is TGTGCCAGCAGCTTAGAATCCCATGGACTAGCGGGGGCTTTGGTTGAGCAGTTCTTC.